This TCR beta chain was captured in a study of blood T cell repertoires in COVID-19. Background on the study: Sample material is recorded as cDNA or gDNA derived from T cells, B-cell-depleted T cells, or PBMCs.

Here immunoSEQ multiplex PCR was the method, and the copy in TCRdb shows in-frame clones only, minus some. The profile shows about 380,000 clones, about 80% of them singletons. Looked up from germline, CDR1 is GTSNPN and CDR2 is SVGIG (reference sequence). This CDR3 spans 14 amino acids. The germline V and J ends were trimmed by 0 bases and 0 bases, with 8 bases remaining between them. The source material was peripheral blood. This chain connects TRBV30 to TRBJ1-1; no definite D call. The sequence was obtained from a human donor with acute or convalescent COVID-19. The donor label of this sample is uncertain. The DNA for the CDR3 is TGTGCCTGGAGTGTCTTGTATGTGAACACTGAAGCTTTCTTT. Encoded protein: CAWSVLYVNTEAFF. Supplemented by reference TRBV30 and TRBJ1-1, the full variable domain reads SQTIHQWPATLVQPVGSPLSLECTVEGTSNPNLYWYRQAAGRGLQLLFYSVGIGQISSEVPQNLSASRPQDRQFILSSKKLLLSDSGFYLCAWSVLYVNTEAFFGQGTRLTVV.